A selection of T cell receptor beta chains follows, all from one sample in a study of cytomegalovirus exposure and HLA in healthy donors. Here immunoSEQ multiplex PCR was the method, and the copy in TCRdb shows in-frame clones only, minus some. The data contain some 120,000 clones, roughly 76% of them seen just once; the ten biggest clones take up less than 15%. Material for sequencing was PBMCs. The receptor source for this set is a woman aged 35 to 49 in good health and CMV-seropositive. CDR3s leave out the opening cysteine and the closing phenylalanine or tryptophan.

j_call v_call cdr3_aa
TRBJ2-1 TRBV14 ASSRWGGHNEQF
TRBJ1-5 TRBV30 AWSVASNQPQH
TRBJ2-5 TRBV7-2 ASSWGLAEETQY
TRBJ1-6 TRBV5-1 ASSLGPGQYNSPLH
TRBJ2-5 TRBV6-6 ASRVQRQETQY
TRBJ2-3 TRBV5-1 ASSASERDTQY
TRBJ1-2 TRBV27 ASRTGVNYGYT
TRBJ2-7 TRBV6-5 ASTQPGGAGEQY
TRBJ1-2 TRBV5-1 ASSSQGEVYGYT
TRBJ1-5 TRBV5-4 ASSPDRRNQPQH
TRBJ1-2 TRBV4-1 ASSQIAGTGYYGYT
TRBJ1-2 TRBV13 ASSRDRAYGYT
TRBJ1-5 TRBV19 ASSIAVRQPQH
TRBJ2-7 TRBV15 ATSFQTVGYEQY
TRBJ1-4 TRBV6-5 ASTQSGTKEKLF
TRBJ2-3 TRBV6-4 ASSDSTEGTDTQY
TRBJ2-7 TRBV30 AWSVYSPYKGGAGYSYEQY
TRBJ2-7 TRBV5-1 ASQVSGHPSYEQY